The rows below give T cell receptor beta chains drawn from one sample of a study of control samples from healthy donors and cancer patients. The repertoire was sequenced with immunoSEQ multiplex PCR; TCRdb's copy has only in-frame clones and lacks some. The sample has under 100,000 clones; about 85% are singletons. Sequencing was done on a sample of blood. Receptors originate from an older woman in good health. Each CDR3 is given with its conserved first and last residue. Fields, in order: J gene, V gene, D gene, clone size, CDR3 protein, CDR3 DNA. A D gene is named only where the DNA matches it firmly. The size of a clone is reported for some rows only, either as once, few or many, or as a class for expanded clones.

>TRBJ1-2|TRBV30|-|-
CAWTLGGGYGYTF
TGTGCCTGGACCCTTGGAGGCGGTTATGGCTACACCTTC
>TRBJ1-6|TRBV5-1|TRBD1|-
CASSLGTTGGTRSPLHF
TGCGCCAGCAGCTTGGGAACCACAGGGGGCACCAGGTCACCCCTCCACTTT
>TRBJ1-2|TRBV29-1|TRBD1|-
CSVQGRQGEYYGYTF
TGCAGCGTTCAAGGGAGGCAGGGGGAATACTATGGCTACACCTTC
>TRBJ2-7|TRBV5-1|-|-
CASSLGGASHEQYF
TGCGCCAGCAGCTTGGGGGGGGCAAGCCACGAGCAGTACTTC
>TRBJ2-5|TRBV6-2/TRBV6-3|-|-
CASSSGRRDKALETQYF
TGTGCCAGCAGCTCCGGTCGGCGGGATAAGGCGTTGGAGACCCAGTACTTC
>TRBJ2-2|TRBV6-5|TRBD2|once
CASSYVRGGRNGELFF
TGTGCCAGCAGTTACGTTCGCGGGGGGCGTAACGGGGAGCTGTTTTTT
>TRBJ1-4|TRBV6-7|-|-
CASRPLQGGKLFF
TGTGCCAGCAGGCCGCTACAGGGTGGGAAACTGTTTTTT
>TRBJ2-2|TRBV7-6|TRBD1|-
CASSLALGQGMGRTGELFF
TGTGCCAGCAGCTTAGCGCTGGGACAGGGGATGGGGAGGACCGGGGAGCTGTTTTTT
>TRBJ1-2|TRBV3-1/TRBV3-2|-|-
CASSQDLVTYGYTF
TGTGCCAGCAGCCAAGATCTAGTCACCTATGGCTACACCTTC
>TRBJ1-1|TRBV4-3|-|many
CASSQDQGTNTEAFF
TGCGCCAGCAGCCAAGATCAGGGAACGAACACTGAAGCTTTCTTT
>TRBJ2-7|TRBV7-8|-|-
CASSSDRPSYEQYF
TGTGCCAGCAGCTCTGACAGGCCCTCCTACGAGCAGTACTTC
>TRBJ1-1|TRBV11-2|-|-
CASSSLKVSEAFF
TGTGCCAGCAGCTCCCTGAAGGTCTCTGAAGCTTTCTTT
>TRBJ2-7|TRBV5-1|TRBD1|once
CASSWGQGKVGEQYF
TGCGCCAGCAGCTGGGGACAGGGCAAAGTGGGCGAGCAGTACTTC
>TRBJ1-2|TRBV7-2|-|-
CASSPERQGIRGGYTF
TGTGCCAGCAGCCCAGAAAGGCAGGGGATTAGGGGGGGCTACACCTTC
>TRBJ2-7|TRBV21-1|-|-
CASSKKEGSPYEQYF
TGTGCCAGCAGCAAAAAGGAGGGATCCCCCTACGAGCAGTACTTC
>TRBJ1-1|TRBV7-2|-|-
CASSRLLGGTEAFF
TGTGCCAGCAGCCGTCTCTTGGGCGGGACTGAAGCTTTCTTT
>TRBJ1-3|TRBV6-4|-|-
CASQVGRGNTIYF
TGTGCCAGCCAGGTCGGGAGAGGAAACACCATATATTTT
>TRBJ2-1|TRBV5-1|-|-
CASSLGHNEQFF
TGCGCCAGCAGCTTGGGTCACAATGAGCAGTTCTTC
>TRBJ1-1|TRBV6-2/TRBV6-3|-|-
CASSYSVGEAFF
TGTGCCAGCAGTTACTCTGTGGGAGAAGCTTTCTTT
>TRBJ1-1|TRBV11-3|-|-
CASSFSGENTEAFF
TGTGCCAGCAGCTTCTCAGGAGAGAACACTGAAGCTTTCTTT
>TRBJ1-2|TRBV10-1|TRBD1|-
CASRDRGYGYTF
TGCGCCAGCAGAGACAGGGGCTATGGCTACACCTTC
>TRBJ2-7|TRBV24-1|TRBD1|-
CATPGQNYEQYF
TGTGCCACTCCGGGACAGAACTACGAGCAGTACTTC
>TRBJ1-1|TRBV18|TRBD1|-
CASSPSQGGIIEAFF
TGTGCCAGCTCACCATCCCAGGGGGGGATCATCGAAGCTTTCTTT
>TRBJ1-5|TRBV5-1|TRBD1|-
CASSGGQGDQPQHF
TGCGCCAGCAGTGGAGGACAGGGTGATCAGCCCCAGCATTTT
>TRBJ1-1|TRBV30|-|once
CAWSPRGGLNTEAFF
TGTGCCTGGAGTCCCCGCGGGGGGCTGAACACTGAAGCTTTCTTT
>TRBJ2-7|TRBV7-2|TRBD2|few
CASSLRLADEQYF
TGTGCCAGCAGCTTACGGCTAGCGGACGAGCAGTACTTC
>TRBJ2-2|TRBV2|TRBD2|-
CASTFLSGGLSGELFF
TGTGCCAGCACCTTTTTGTCGGGAGGGTTATCGGGGGAGCTGTTTTTT
>TRBJ2-5|TRBV5-6|TRBD1|-
CASRTGGGQETQYF
TGTGCCAGCCGGACAGGGGGCGGCCAAGAGACCCAGTACTTC
>TRBJ2-3|TRBV5-1|TRBD1|-
CASSPISRGRGDTQYF
TGCGCCAGCAGCCCTATAAGCAGGGGGCGAGGAGATACGCAGTATTTT
>TRBJ2-2|TRBV7-9|-|-
CASSSPGAASGELFF
TGTGCCAGCAGCTCACCTGGCGCCGCCTCCGGGGAGCTGTTTTTT